This passage covers 10 T cell receptor beta chains from one sample sequenced in a study of control samples from healthy donors and cancer patients. Repertoires were generated with immunoSEQ multiplex PCR, while TCRdb's copy carries only in-frame clones and drops some. The sample records under 95,000 clones, about 89% being singletons. The sample comprised blood. These receptors were obtained from a woman aged 25 to 39 in good health.

This chain uses TRBV24-1 with TRBJ2-3; D ambiguous. V lost 4 bases, J lost 6 bases, and 13 bases lay in between. This CDR3 spans 14 amino acids. Germline V gene data show CDR1 as KGHDR and CDR2 as SFDVKD. Here the CDR3 DNA reads TGTGCCACCAGTGAATACGCGTTGGGGGATACGCAGTATTTT. This encodes CATSEYALGDTQYF.

The gene calls are TRBV2 and TRBJ1-4, with TRBD1 identical over 7 bases. CDR3 size: 14 residues. J gave up 0 bases and V 7 bases, and 2 bases lay outside the gene matches. CDR1 and CDR2 from the germline V gene are SNHLY and FYNNEI. This chain's CDR3 is CASIQGATNEKLFF. DNA for the CDR3: TGTGCCAGCATCCAGGGGGCAACTAATGAAAAACTGTTTTTT.

CDR3 sequence reads: CASSPPAGGSPGELFF. CDR3 DNA sequence: TGTGCCAGCAGCCCCCCAGCGGGAGGTTCCCCCGGGGAGCTGTTTTTT. This sequence joins TRBV3-1 (or the pseudogene TRBV3-2) and TRBJ2-2; TRBD2 matches 9 bases. V lost 4 bases and J lost 6; bases outside the gene matches: 9. Germline lookup yields CDR1 LGHDT and CDR2 YNNKEL (reference sequence). CDR3 length equals 16 residues.

The CDR3 region has the DNA TGTGCCAGCAGCGTAGGGCTAGCGGGGGATCTTGCCGGGGAGCTGTTTTTT. It is translated as CASSVGLAGDLAGELFF. The chain uses TRBV9 and TRBJ2-2, with 10 nucleotides matching TRBD2. Germline lookup yields CDR1 SGDLS and CDR2 YYNGEE. V gave up 0 bases and J gave up 6 bases; unmatched junction bases: 8. The CDR3 is 17 residues long.

The J gene is TRBJ1-1, the V gene TRBV7-9; no reliable D call. Deletions cut 1 base from V and 6 bases from J, with 6 bases between. CDR1 and CDR2 from the germline V gene are SEHNR and FQNEAQ (reference sequence). The length of the CDR3 is 12 residues. CDR3 in amino acids: CASSLGGAEAFF. The CDR3 nucleotides read TGTGCCAGCAGCTTAGGAGGAGCTGAAGCTTTCTTT. Full variable domain (outside the CDR3, taken from reference TRBV7-9 and TRBJ1-1): DTGVSQNPRHKITKRGQNVTFRCDPISEHNRLYWYRQTLGQGPEFLTYFQNEAQLEKSRLLSDRFSAERPKGSFSTLEIQRTEQGDSAMYLCASSLGGAEAFFGQGTRLTVV.

The chain carries TRBV5-1 and TRBJ2-3; D possibly corresponds to TRBD1 (5 bases). The germline V and J ends were trimmed by 7 bases and 10 bases, with 13 bases remaining between them. The CDR3 is 11 residues long. Germline CDR1 is SGHRS and CDR2 is YFSETQ. DNA for the CDR3: TGCGCCAGCGGAACGGACAACTCGCAGTATTTT. It translates to CASGTDNSQYF.

CDR3 DNA sequence: TGTGCCAGCTCACCATTGAGAGGTGACACTGAAGCTTTCTTT. Translated, it gives CASSPLRGDTEAFF. The chain uses TRBV18 and TRBJ1-1; D gene uncertain. Per the germline V gene, CDR1 is KGHSH and CDR2 is LQKENI. The V gene lost 2 bases and the J gene lost 3 bases, with 10 bases spanning the gap. CDR3 length: 14 amino acids.

The CDR3 sequence: CASSLVSQGGGYTF. The CDR3 bases are TGCGCCAGCAGCTTGGTTTCGCAGGGTGGAGGCTACACCTTC. V usage is TRBV5-1 and J usage is TRBJ1-2; weak D call: TRBD1 (5 bases). V was clipped by 0 bases and J by 8 bases, with 14 bases between them. Germline V gene lookup returns CDR1 SGHRS and CDR2 YFSETQ. This CDR3 region has 14 residues.

The chain links TRBV5-1 to TRBJ2-7, with a weak D call TRBD1 (6 bases). The CDR3 is made up of 12 amino acids. V shed 5 bases and J shed 3 bases, with 9 bases lying between them. Germline V gene data show CDR1 as SGHRS and CDR2 as YFSETQ. In nucleotides, the CDR3 is TGCGCCAGCAGAGGACAGCTCTACGAGCAGTACTTC. This encodes CASRGQLYEQYF.

The chain has TRBV5-1 and TRBJ2-7, with TRBD1 matching 7 bases. The CDR3 loop spans 11 amino acids. Trimming removed 10 bases from V and 5 bases from J; junction bases left unmatched: 6. The germline V gene encodes CDR1 SGHRS and CDR2 YFSETQ. CDR3 sequence reads: CALQQGNEQYF. CDR3 nucleotides: TGCGCCTTACAACAGGGGAACGAGCAGTACTTC.